This T cell receptor (beta chain) was captured in a study of blood T cell repertoires in COVID-19. Study in general: Sample material is recorded as cDNA or gDNA derived from T cells, B-cell-depleted T cells, or PBMCs.

After removal of 3 bases from V and 1 base from J, the junction contained 1 base not matched to a gene. The germline CDR1 and CDR2 sequences are GTSNPN and SVGIG (reference sequence). The CDR3 contains 13 residues. With regard to this clone: Other DNA variants within this sample encode the same CDR3.

Per the original methods: Amplified reference gene primers provided the basis for estimating nucleated cell counts. Some clones are missing from TCRdb's copy, which holds only in-frame ones; the method was immunoSEQ multiplex PCR. The V and J calls and clone size were taken over from that table, and D and trimming were inferred from the DNA. The sample records 250,000 or so clones, about nine tenths being singletons. The receptor was derived from a man in his forties with active or convalescent COVID-19. The chain links TRBV30 to TRBJ1-1, with 8 bases identical to TRBD1. What was sequenced was peripheral blood. The CDR3 coding sequence is TGTGCCTGGAGAGGGACAGGGAACACTGAAGCTTTCTTT. It codes for CAWRGTGNTEAFF.